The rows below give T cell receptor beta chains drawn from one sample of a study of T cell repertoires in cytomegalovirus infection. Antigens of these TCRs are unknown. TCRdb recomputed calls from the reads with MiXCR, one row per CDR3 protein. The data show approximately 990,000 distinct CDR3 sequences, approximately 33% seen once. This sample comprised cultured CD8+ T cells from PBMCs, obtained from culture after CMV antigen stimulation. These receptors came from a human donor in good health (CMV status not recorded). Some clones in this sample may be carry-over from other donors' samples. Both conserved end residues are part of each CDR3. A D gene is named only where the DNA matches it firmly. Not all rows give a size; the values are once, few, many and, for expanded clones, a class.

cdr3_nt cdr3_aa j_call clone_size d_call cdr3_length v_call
TGTGCCAGCAGTGTGCGACAGGGCCGAACAACTAATGAAAAACTGTTTTTT CASSVRQGRTTNEKLFF TRBJ1-4 . TRBD1 17 TRBV2
TGCGCCAGCAGGGAGGCTGTAACCGATGAGCAGTTCTTC CASREAVTDEQFF TRBJ2-1 once . 13 TRBV5-1
TGCAGCGTCCTGGGAGGGCAGGTTGCAGCTTTCTTT CSVLGGQVAAFF TRBJ1-1 . . 12 TRBV29-1
TGTGCCAGCAGTCGGGACAGGGAAGGCTGGGCAAAGAACACTGAAGCTTTCTTT CASSRDREGWAKNTEAFF TRBJ1-1 few TRBD1 18 TRBV6-8
TGTGCCAGCGGCCGGGGACAGGACTACACTATAAATCAGCCCCAGCATTTT CASGRGQDYTINQPQHF TRBJ1-5 . TRBD1 17 TRBV6-1
TGTGCCAGCAGATTAGTTGGACAGGGGGACACTGATTCTTTCTTT CASRLVGQGDTDSFF TRBJ1-1 . TRBD1 15 TRBV7-6
TGTGCCAGCATCCGGATCCAGGGTATTTCTGGAAACACCATATATTTT CASIRIQGISGNTIYF TRBJ1-3 . . 16 TRBV12-3/TRBV12-4
TGTGCCAGCTCAGGGGGGTTTGACAGGGACTATGGCTACACCTTC CASSGGFDRDYGYTF TRBJ1-2 . TRBD1 15 TRBV7-9
TGTGCCAGCAGCCCCCCCGGCCGGGACCTTCACAATGAGCAGTTCTTC CASSPPGRDLHNEQFF TRBJ2-1 many . 16 TRBV7-2
TGTGCCAGCAGCCGGAGGGGGACTAGCGGGCAAAATGAGCAGTTCTTC CASSRRGTSGQNEQFF TRBJ2-1 many TRBD2 16 TRBV11-1
TGTGCCAGTAGTATAGAGGGGCACAATCAGCCCCAGCATTTT CASSIEGHNQPQHF TRBJ1-5 few . 14 TRBV19
TGTGCCAGCAGCACGCCGGGACAGGCTACGAACACCGGGGAGCTGTTTTTT CASSTPGQATNTGELFF TRBJ2-2 . TRBD1 17 TRBV9
TGCAGTGCTCCCCGAGGCAGGAACACTGAAGCTTTCTTT CSAPRGRNTEAFF TRBJ1-1 . . 13 TRBV20-1
TGCGCCAGCAGCTATAGGACAGGCTCCTACAATGAGCAGTTCTTC CASSYRTGSYNEQFF TRBJ2-1 . TRBD1 15 TRBV5-1
TGTGCCAGCCAAGTTGAAGGACAGGGGGCTGATCAGCCCCAGCATTTT CASQVEGQGADQPQHF TRBJ1-5 . TRBD1 16 TRBV12-3/TRBV12-4
TGTGCCAGCAGAGACGCAGGGGTCTCTGGAAACACCATATATTTT CASRDAGVSGNTIYF TRBJ1-3 . . 15 TRBV2
TGCAGTGCTAGAGATTGGTCAGGGGGTAATTCACCCCTCCACTTT CSARDWSGGNSPLHF TRBJ1-6 . TRBD1 15 TRBV20-1
TGTGCCAGCAGTCCCTCGGGACAGGGGTCCACCGGGGAGCTGTTTTTT CASSPSGQGSTGELFF TRBJ2-2 few TRBD1 16 TRBV12-3/TRBV12-4
TGTGCCAGCAGTAGAGAGAATGATCGTCGGATAGAGACCCAGTACTTC CASSRENDRRIETQYF TRBJ2-5 . . 16 TRBV12-3/TRBV12-4
TGCGCCAGCAGCAGGGGACTAAGACAGCAGCAGTTCTTC CASSRGLRQQQFF TRBJ2-1 once TRBD2 13 TRBV5-1
TGTGCCAGCAGCTTTTCCGGTGGGGCCGAGCAGTACTTC CASSFSGGAEQYF TRBJ2-7 few . 13 TRBV7-3
TGTGCCAGCGGATTCCCAGGGATTCGGCCCCAGCATTTT CASGFPGIRPQHF TRBJ1-5 . . 13 TRBV27
TGTGCCAGCAGAAACCGGACGGGGGTGGGTCAGCCCCAGCATTTT CASRNRTGVGQPQHF TRBJ1-5 . . 15 TRBV6-8
TGTGCCAGCAGTTTATCCACGGGCACCCATCAGCCCCAGCATTTT CASSLSTGTHQPQHF TRBJ1-5 . . 15 TRBV27
TGTGCCAGCAGCCATTATCTCTACGAGCAGTACTTC CASSHYLYEQYF TRBJ2-7 once . 12 TRBV3-1
TGTGCCAGCAGTTACCCTTACCGGACTAGCGGGGGAGAGTACCAAGAGACCCAGTACTTC CASSYPYRTSGGEYQETQYF TRBJ2-5 . TRBD2 20 TRBV6-6